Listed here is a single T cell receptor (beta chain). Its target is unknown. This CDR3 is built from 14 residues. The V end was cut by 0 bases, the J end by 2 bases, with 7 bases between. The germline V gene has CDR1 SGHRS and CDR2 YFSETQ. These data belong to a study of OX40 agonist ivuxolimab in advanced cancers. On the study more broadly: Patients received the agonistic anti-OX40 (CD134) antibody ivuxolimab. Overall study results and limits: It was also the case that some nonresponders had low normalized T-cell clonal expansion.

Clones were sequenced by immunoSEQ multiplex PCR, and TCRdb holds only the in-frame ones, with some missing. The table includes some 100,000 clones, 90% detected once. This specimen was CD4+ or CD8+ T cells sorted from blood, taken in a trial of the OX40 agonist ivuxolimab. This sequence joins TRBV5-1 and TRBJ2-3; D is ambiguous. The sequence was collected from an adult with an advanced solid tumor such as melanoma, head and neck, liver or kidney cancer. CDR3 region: CASSLDLNTDTQYF. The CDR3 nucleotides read TGCGCCAGCAGCTTGGATCTCAACACAGATACGCAGTATTTT.